The T cell receptor beta chain under discussion was sequenced for a study of blood T cell repertoires in COVID-19. Study context: The United States, Italy and Spain were the sources of the acute and convalescent COVID-19 samples. PBMCs, B-cell-depleted T cells, or T cells were the source of the cDNA or gDNA that made up the material.

TCRdb's copy holds only in-frame clones and misses some; the assay was immunoSEQ multiplex PCR. This table has just under 85,000 clones, more than 75% appearing once. Looked up from germline, CDR1 is SGHRS and CDR2 is YFSETQ. This CDR3 has 15 amino acids. V gave up 4 bases and J gave up 9 bases; unmatched junction bases: 7. This chain connects TRBV5-1 to TRBJ2-1; the match to TRBD2 covers 13 bases. The TCR was taken from a man of 80 years or more with active or convalescent COVID-19. Sequenced sample: peripheral blood. The CDR3 nucleotides are TGCGCCAGCAGCCATACTAGCGGGAGGGCCTCTGAGCAGTTCTTC. Protein sequence: CASSHTSGRASEQFF. The full variable domain, rest sourced from reference TRBV5-1 and TRBJ2-1, is KAGVTQTPRYLIKTRGQQVTLSCSPISGHRSVSWYQQTPGQGLQFLFEYFSETQRNKGNFPGRFSGRQFSNSRSEMNVSTLELGDSALYLCASSHTSGRASEQFFGPGTRLTVL.